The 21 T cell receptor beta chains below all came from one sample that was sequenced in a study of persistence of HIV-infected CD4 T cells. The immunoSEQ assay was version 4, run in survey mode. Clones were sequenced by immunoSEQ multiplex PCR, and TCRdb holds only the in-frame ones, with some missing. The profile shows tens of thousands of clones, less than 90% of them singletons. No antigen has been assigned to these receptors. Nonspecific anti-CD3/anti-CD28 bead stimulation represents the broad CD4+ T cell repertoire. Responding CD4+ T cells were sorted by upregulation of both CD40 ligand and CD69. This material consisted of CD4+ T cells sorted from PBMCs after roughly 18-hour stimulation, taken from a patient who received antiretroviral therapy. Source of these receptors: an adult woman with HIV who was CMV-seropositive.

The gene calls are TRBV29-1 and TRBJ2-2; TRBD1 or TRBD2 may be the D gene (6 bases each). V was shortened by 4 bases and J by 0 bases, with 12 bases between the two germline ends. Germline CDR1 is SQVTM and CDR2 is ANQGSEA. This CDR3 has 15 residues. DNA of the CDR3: TGCAGCGTTGGGGGGGCAGTCTCGAACACCGGGGAGCTGTTTTTT. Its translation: CSVGGAVSNTGELFF.

DNA of the CDR3: TGCAGCGTGGGGGTGGACAGGGGTAGCGAAAAACTGTTTTTT. This gives the protein CSVGVDRGSEKLFF. J is TRBJ1-4 and V is TRBV29-1; 9 nucleotides align to TRBD1. Germline CDR1 and CDR2: SQVTM and ANQGSEA. V lost 6 bases and J lost 8; bases outside the gene matches: 10. CDR3 length equals 14 residues.

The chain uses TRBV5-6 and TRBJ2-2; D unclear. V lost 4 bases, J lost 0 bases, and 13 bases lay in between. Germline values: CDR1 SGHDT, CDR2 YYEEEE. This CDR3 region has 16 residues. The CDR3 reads CASSMEITSNTGELFF. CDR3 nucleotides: TGTGCCAGCAGCATGGAAATTACCTCGAACACCGGGGAGCTGTTTTTT.

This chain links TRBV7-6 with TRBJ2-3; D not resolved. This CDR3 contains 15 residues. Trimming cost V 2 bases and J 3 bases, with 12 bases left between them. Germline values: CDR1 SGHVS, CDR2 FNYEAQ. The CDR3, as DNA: TGTGCCAGCAGCTTATTCTCGTCCGGGACAGATACGCAGTATTTT. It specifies CASSLFSSGTDTQYF.

DNA of the CDR3: TGTGCCAGCAGTCCCCCCGGCAGAAGTTACGAGCAGTACTTC. Translated: CASSPPGRSYEQYF. The V and J genes are TRBV28 and TRBJ2-7; D ambiguous. V dropped 5 bases and J dropped 4 bases, with 15 bases sitting between them. Germline CDR1 is MDHEN and CDR2 is SYDVKM. The CDR3 has 14 residues. The whole variable domain, filled in from reference TRBV28 and TRBJ2-7, reads DVKVTQSSRYLVKRTGEKVFLECVQDMDHENMFWYRQDPGLGLRLIYFSYDVKMKEKGDIPEGYSVSREKKERFSLILESASTNQTSMYLCASSPPGRSYEQYFGPGTRLTVT.

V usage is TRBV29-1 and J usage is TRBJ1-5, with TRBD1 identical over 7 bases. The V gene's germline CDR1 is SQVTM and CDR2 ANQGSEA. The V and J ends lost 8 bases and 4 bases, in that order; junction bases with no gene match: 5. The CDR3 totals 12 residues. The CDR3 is CSYTQGNQPQHF. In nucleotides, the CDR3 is TGCAGCTATACACAGGGGAATCAGCCCCAGCATTTT.

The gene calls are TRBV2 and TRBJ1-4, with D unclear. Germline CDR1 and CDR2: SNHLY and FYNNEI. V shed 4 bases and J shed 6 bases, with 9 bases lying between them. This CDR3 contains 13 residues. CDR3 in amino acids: CASSGVSHEKLFF. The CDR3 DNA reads TGTGCCAGCAGTGGAGTATCCCATGAAAAACTGTTTTTT.

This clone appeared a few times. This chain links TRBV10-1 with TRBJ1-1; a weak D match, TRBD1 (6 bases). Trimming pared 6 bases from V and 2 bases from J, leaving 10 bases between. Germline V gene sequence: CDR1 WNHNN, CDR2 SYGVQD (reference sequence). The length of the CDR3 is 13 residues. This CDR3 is CASRTGTNTEAFF. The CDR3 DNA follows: TGCGCCAGCAGAACAGGGACAAACACTGAAGCTTTCTTT.

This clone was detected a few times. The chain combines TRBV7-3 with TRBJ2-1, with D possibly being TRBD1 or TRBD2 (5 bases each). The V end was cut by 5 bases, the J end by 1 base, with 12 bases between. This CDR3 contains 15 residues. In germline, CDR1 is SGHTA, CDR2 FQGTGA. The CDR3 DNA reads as TGTGCCAGCAGCCTCGCAGGGAGATCCTACAATGAGCAGTTCTTC. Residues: CASSLAGRSYNEQFF.

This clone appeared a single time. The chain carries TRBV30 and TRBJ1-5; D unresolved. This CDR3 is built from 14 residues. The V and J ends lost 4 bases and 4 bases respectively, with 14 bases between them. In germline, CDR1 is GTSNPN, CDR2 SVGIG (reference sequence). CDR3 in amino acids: CAWNFKGGNQPQHF. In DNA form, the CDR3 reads TGTGCCTGGAATTTTAAGGGAGGAAATCAGCCCCAGCATTTT.

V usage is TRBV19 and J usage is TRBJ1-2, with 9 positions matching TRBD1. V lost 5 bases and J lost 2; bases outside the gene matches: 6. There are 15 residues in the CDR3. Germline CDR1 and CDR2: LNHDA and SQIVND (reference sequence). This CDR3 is CASSVQGAQNYGYTF. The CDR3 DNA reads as TGTGCCAGTAGTGTACAGGGGGCGCAAAACTATGGCTACACCTTC. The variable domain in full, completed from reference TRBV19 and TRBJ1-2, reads DGGITQSPKYLFRKEGQNVTLSCEQNLNHDAMYWYRQDPGQGLRLIYYSQIVNDFQKGDIAEGYSVSREKKESFPLTVTSAQKNPTAFYLCASSVQGAQNYGYTFGSGTRLTVV.

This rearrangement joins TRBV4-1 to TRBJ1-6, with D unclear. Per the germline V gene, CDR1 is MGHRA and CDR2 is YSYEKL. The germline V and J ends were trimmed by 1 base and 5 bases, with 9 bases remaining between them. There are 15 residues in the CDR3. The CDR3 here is CASSQVIQDNSPLHF. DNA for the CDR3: TGCGCCAGCAGCCAAGTAATCCAGGATAATTCACCCCTCCACTTT.

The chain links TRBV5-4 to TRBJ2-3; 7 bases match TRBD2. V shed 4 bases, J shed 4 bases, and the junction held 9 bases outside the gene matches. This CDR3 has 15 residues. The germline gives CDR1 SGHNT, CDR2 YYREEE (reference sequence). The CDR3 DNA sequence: TGTGCCAGCAGCAGTGGGGGGGGAGGCCCAGATACGCAGTATTTT. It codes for CASSSGGGGPDTQYF. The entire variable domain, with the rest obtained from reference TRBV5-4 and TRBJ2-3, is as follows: ETGVTQSPTHLIKTRGQQVTLRCSSQSGHNTVSWYQQALGQGPQFIFQYYREEENGRGNFPPRFSGLQFPNYSSELNVNALELDDSALYLCASSSGGGGPDTQYFGPGTRLTVL.

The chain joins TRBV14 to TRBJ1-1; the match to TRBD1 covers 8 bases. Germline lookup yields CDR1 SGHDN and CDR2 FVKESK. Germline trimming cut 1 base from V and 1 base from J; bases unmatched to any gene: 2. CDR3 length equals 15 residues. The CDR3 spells CASSQADRENTEAFF. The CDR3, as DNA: TGTGCCAGCAGCCAAGCGGACAGGGAGAACACTGAAGCTTTCTTT.

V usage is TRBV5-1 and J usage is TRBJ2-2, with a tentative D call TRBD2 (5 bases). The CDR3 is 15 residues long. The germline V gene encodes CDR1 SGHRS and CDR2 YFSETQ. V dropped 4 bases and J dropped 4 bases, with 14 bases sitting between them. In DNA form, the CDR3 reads TGCGCCAGCAGCCCGCACGGGGTCGGCACCGGGGAGCTGTTTTTT. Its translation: CASSPHGVGTGELFF.

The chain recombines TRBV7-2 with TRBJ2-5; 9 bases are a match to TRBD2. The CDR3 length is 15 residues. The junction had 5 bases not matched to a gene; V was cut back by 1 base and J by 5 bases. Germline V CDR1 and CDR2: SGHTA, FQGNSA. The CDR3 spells CASSLGGGAWETQYF. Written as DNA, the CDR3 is TGTGCCAGCAGCTTAGGCGGGGGGGCCTGGGAGACCCAGTACTTC. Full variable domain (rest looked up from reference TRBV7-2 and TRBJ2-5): GAGVSQSPSNKVTEKGKDVELRCDPISGHTALYWYRQSLGQGLEFLIYFQGNSAPDKSGLPSDRFSAERTGGSVSTLTIQRTQQEDSAVYLCASSLGGGAWETQYFGPGTRLLVL.

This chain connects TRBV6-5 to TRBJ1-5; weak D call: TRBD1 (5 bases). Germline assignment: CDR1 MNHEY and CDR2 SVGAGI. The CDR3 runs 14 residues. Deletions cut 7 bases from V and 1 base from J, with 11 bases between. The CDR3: CASKGVGSNQPQHF. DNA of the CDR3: TGTGCCAGCAAAGGGGTAGGGAGCAATCAGCCCCAGCATTTT.

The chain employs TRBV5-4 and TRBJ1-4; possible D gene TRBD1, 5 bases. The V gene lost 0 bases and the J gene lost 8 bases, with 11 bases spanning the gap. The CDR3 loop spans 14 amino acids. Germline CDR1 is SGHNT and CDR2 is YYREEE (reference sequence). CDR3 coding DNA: TGTGCCAGCAGCTTGGATCAGGGAGGCGAAAAACTGTTTTTT. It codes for CASSLDQGGEKLFF.

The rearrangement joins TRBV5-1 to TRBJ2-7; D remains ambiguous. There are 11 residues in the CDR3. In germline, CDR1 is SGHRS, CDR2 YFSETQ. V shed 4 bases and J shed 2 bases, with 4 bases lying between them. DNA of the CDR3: TGCGCCAGCAGCGCCGCCTACGAGCAGTACTTC. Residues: CASSAAYEQYF.

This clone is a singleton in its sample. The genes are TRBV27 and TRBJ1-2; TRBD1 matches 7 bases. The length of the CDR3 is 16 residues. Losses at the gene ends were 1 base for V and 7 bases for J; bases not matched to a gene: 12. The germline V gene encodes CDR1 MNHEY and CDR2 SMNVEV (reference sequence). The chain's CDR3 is CASSLLSGLQGPGYTF. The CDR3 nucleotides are TGTGCCAGCAGTTTATTATCGGGTCTACAGGGGCCTGGCTACACCTTC.

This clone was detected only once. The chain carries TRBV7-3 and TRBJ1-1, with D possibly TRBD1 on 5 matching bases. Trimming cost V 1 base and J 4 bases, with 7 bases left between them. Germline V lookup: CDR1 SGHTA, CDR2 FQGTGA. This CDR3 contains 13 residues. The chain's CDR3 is CASSLSGATEAFF. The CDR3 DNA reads TGTGCCAGCAGCTTAAGCGGGGCCACTGAAGCTTTCTTT.